These 25 T cell receptor beta chains came from one sample sequenced in a study of OX40 agonist ivuxolimab in advanced cancers. Measured with immunoSEQ multiplex PCR; TCRdb has only the in-frame clones, and not every one. The data contain about 31,000 clones, around 80% of them singletons. Here the sequenced sample was CD4+ or CD8+ T cells sorted from blood, taken in a trial of the OX40 agonist ivuxolimab. These receptors were taken from an adult with an advanced solid tumor such as melanoma, head and neck, liver or kidney cancer.

The CDR3 here is CASARQDLRTGELFF. CDR3 sequence (DNA): TGTGCCAGCGCCCGACAGGACTTACGTACCGGGGAGCTGTTTTTT. This chain connects TRBV7-2 to TRBJ2-2, with D possibly TRBD1 on 6 matching bases. The CDR3 is made up of 15 amino acids. The V end lost 8 bases, the J end lost 5 bases, and 18 bases lay between the germline ends. CDR1 and CDR2 from the germline V gene are SGHTA and FQGNSA.

The sample holds one count of this clone. The chain uses TRBV18 and TRBJ2-1; D not certain. This CDR3 has 13 amino acids. Per the germline V gene, CDR1 is KGHSH and CDR2 is LQKENI. V was shortened by 6 bases and J by 3 bases, with 9 bases between the two germline ends. CDR3 region: CASSHDVYNEQFF. Written as DNA, the CDR3 is TGTGCCAGCTCCCACGATGTCTACAATGAGCAGTTCTTC.

This clone showed up just a few times. The chain combines TRBV5-1 with TRBJ1-6; D gene unclear. V dropped 7 bases and J dropped 7 bases, with 9 bases sitting between them. This CDR3 has 12 residues. The germline V gene has CDR1 SGHRS and CDR2 YFSETQ. CDR3 amino acids: CASRRENSPLHF. The CDR3 bases are TGCGCCAGCCGACGAGAGAATTCACCCCTCCACTTT.

CDR3 nucleotides: TGTGCCAGCAGCTCCGTTATCACAGGGAAGCAGTACTTC. Residues: CASSSVITGKQYF. The V call is TRBV11-2, the J call TRBJ2-7, with D perhaps TRBD1 (6 bases). The CDR3 is made up of 13 amino acids. Trimming removed 4 bases from V and 8 bases from J, with 15 bases in between. Germline values: CDR1 SGHAT, CDR2 FQNNGV.

This rearrangement joins TRBV7-8 to TRBJ2-1, with a possible D match to TRBD2 (6 bases). Trimming cost V 1 base and J 2 bases, with 6 bases left between them. This CDR3 has 14 residues. Germline V CDR1 and CDR2: SGHVS, FQNEAQ. DNA for the CDR3: TGTGCCAGCAGCTTAGGGACTACCTACAATGAGCAGTTCTTC. Translation: CASSLGTTYNEQFF.

The CDR3 DNA is TGTGCCAGCAGCACCTTAGCGGGAGGGAAAGAATACAATGAGCAGTTCTTC. Protein product: CASSTLAGGKEYNEQFF. The J gene is TRBJ2-1, the V gene TRBV7-9; 11 nucleotides agree with TRBD2. The CDR3 is 17 amino acids. V lost 5 bases and J lost 4; bases outside the gene matches: 10. Germline-derived CDR1 and CDR2 are SEHNR and FQNEAQ (reference sequence).

This chain connects TRBV6-1 to TRBJ2-2; 9 bases align to TRBD2. CDR1 MNHNS and CDR2 SASEGT come from the germline V gene. CDR3 length: 14 residues. Germline trimming cut 8 bases from V and 9 bases from J; bases unmatched to any gene: 10. The CDR3 spells CASFPGLARRELFF. CDR3 DNA sequence: TGTGCCAGCTTTCCGGGACTAGCTCGGAGGGAGCTGTTTTTT.

V is TRBV5-1 and J is TRBJ2-3, with D unclear. V gave up 6 bases and J gave up 0 bases, with 8 bases separating them. Germline V gene data show CDR1 as SGHRS and CDR2 as YFSETQ. There are 13 residues in the CDR3. CDR3 nucleotides: TGCGCCAGCAAGAAAACTAGCACAGATACGCAGTATTTT. Translation gives CASKKTSTDTQYF.

The chain couples TRBV4-1 to TRBJ2-7, with TRBD2 matching over 7 bases. Trimming took 1 base from V and 0 from J; bases not matched to a gene: 3. Germline V gives CDR1 MGHRA, CDR2 YSYEKL. This CDR3 comprises 15 residues. This CDR3 reads CASSQGGGSSYEQYF. In DNA form, the CDR3 reads TGCGCCAGCAGCCAAGGTGGCGGGAGCTCCTACGAGCAGTACTTC.

The CDR3 region has the DNA TGTGCCAGCAAGGGTCAGGGGAACACTGAAGCTTTCTTT. Its protein product is CASKGQGNTEAFF. The rearrangement links TRBV7-2 to TRBJ1-1; a weak D match, TRBD1 (5 bases). Per the germline V gene, CDR1 is SGHTA and CDR2 is FQGNSA. The CDR3 is 13 residues long. The V end lost 7 bases, the J end lost 1 base, and 10 bases lay between the germline ends.

V gene TRBV27 combines with J gene TRBJ1-2; D is possibly TRBD1 (6 bases). This CDR3 has 13 residues. Germline V CDR1 and CDR2: MNHEY, SMNVEV (reference sequence). V lost 6 bases and J lost 8, with 16 bases in between. The CDR3 loop is CASRPQGRGGYTF. For the CDR3, the DNA is TGTGCCAGCAGGCCACAGGGAAGGGGAGGCTACACCTTC.

The gene calls are TRBV18 and TRBJ2-7; D remains unclear. Per the germline V gene, CDR1 is KGHSH and CDR2 is LQKENI. V lost 2 bases to trimming and J lost 0 bases, with 11 bases between them. CDR3 length equals 15 residues. CDR3 loop: CASSPGVGNSYEQYF. Here the CDR3 DNA reads TGTGCCAGCTCACCAGGGGTGGGAAACTCCTACGAGCAGTACTTC.

The V call is TRBV10-3, the J call TRBJ2-1; D is tentatively TRBD1 or TRBD2 (5 bases each). V was clipped by 5 bases and J by 5 bases, with 10 bases between them. CDR3 size: 13 residues. The V gene's germline CDR1 is ENHRY and CDR2 SYGVKD. The CDR3 DNA reads as TGTGCCATCAGTAGGGACGGAGACAATGAGCAGTTCTTC. It yields the protein CAISRDGDNEQFF.

The chain couples TRBV5-3 to TRBJ1-2; possibly TRBD1 for D (6 bases). TRBV5-3 falls under the ORF class, with uncertain function. V dropped 4 bases and J dropped 1 base, with 14 bases sitting between them. This CDR3 contains 15 residues. CDR3 in DNA: TGTGCCAGAAGCACCAACTACAGGGATAACTATGGCTACACCTTC. Encoded protein: CARSTNYRDNYGYTF.

The V gene is TRBV2, the J gene TRBJ2-3; D unclear. CDR1 and CDR2 (germline): SNHLY, FYNNEI. This CDR3 spans 11 amino acids. V lost 5 bases to trimming and J lost 3 bases, with 3 bases between them. The CDR3 sequence: CASSYTDTQYF. The CDR3 DNA reads as TGTGCCAGCAGTTATACAGATACGCAGTATTTT.

V gene TRBV6-6 combines with J gene TRBJ2-7; maybe TRBD1 (6 bases). V was cut by 10 bases and J by 6 bases, with 13 bases left in between. The CDR3 spans 11 residues. The germline V gene has CDR1 MNHNY and CDR2 SVGAGI (reference sequence). CDR3 loop: CATGGQREQYF. The CDR3, as DNA: TGTGCCACTGGGGGCCAGCGCGAGCAGTACTTC.

The chain joins TRBV6-5 to TRBJ2-5, with TRBD1 matching 11 bases. The CDR3 has 15 amino acids. Losses at the gene ends were 0 bases for V and 4 bases for J; bases not matched to a gene: 1. CDR1 is MNHEY and CDR2 is SVGAGI in the germline V gene. The CDR3 reads CASSYSGTGGETQYF. The CDR3 DNA reads as TGTGCCAGCAGTTACTCGGGGACAGGGGGAGAGACCCAGTACTTC.

This chain joins TRBV11-2 and TRBJ2-7, with 8 bases identical to TRBD2. The CDR3 runs to 15 residues. Germline CDR1 reads SGHAT; CDR2 reads FQNNGV. J was trimmed by 1 base and V by 1 base; bases with no gene match: 3. The CDR3 bases are TGTGCCAGCAGCTTAGTGTCTAGCGGGTCCTACGAGCAGTACTTC. Its protein product is CASSLVSSGSYEQYF. The entire variable domain, with the rest obtained from reference TRBV11-2 and TRBJ2-7, is as follows: EAGVAQSPRYKIIEKRQSVAFWCNPISGHATLYWYQQILGQGPKLLIQFQNNGVVDDSQLPKDRFSAERLKGVDSTLKIQPAKLEDSAVYLCASSLVSSGSYEQYFGPGTRLTVT.

This chain joins TRBV18 and TRBJ1-2, with 7 bases lining up with TRBD1. The germline V gene has CDR1 KGHSH and CDR2 LQKENI. Trimming cost V 4 bases and J 4 bases; bases outside gene matches: 6. The CDR3 is 14 amino acids. The CDR3 DNA sequence: TGTGCCAGCTCACAAAACAGGGGCGGCTATGGCTACACCTTC. It translates to CASSQNRGGYGYTF.

The genes are TRBV5-4 and TRBJ1-1, with a weak D call TRBD1 (6 bases). Trimming shortened V by 0 bases and J by 3 bases, and 12 bases separated the two germline ends. The CDR3 consists of 15 residues. Per the germline V gene, CDR1 is SGHNT and CDR2 is YYREEE (reference sequence). This CDR3 reads CASSLDQGRHTEAFF. The CDR3 DNA reads as TGTGCCAGCAGCTTGGATCAGGGGCGCCACACTGAAGCTTTCTTT.

This clone was counted a single time. The rearrangement links TRBV30 to TRBJ2-5; TRBD1 might be the D (7 bases). The better agreement between TRBJ2-7 and the DNA end casts doubt on the J call. Germline CDR1 GTSNPN, CDR2 SVGIG (reference sequence). The CDR3 is made up of 13 amino acids. The DNA for the CDR3 is TGTGCCTGGAGTGTAGCAGGGGGGCCCGAGCAGTACTTC. Translated, it gives CAWSVAGGPEQYF.

The genes are TRBV7-9 and TRBJ1-4; D is unresolved. The CDR3 loop spans 13 amino acids. The V end lost 7 bases, the J end lost 7 bases, and 13 bases lay between the germline ends. Germline-derived CDR1 and CDR2 are SEHNR and FQNEAQ (reference sequence). For the CDR3, the DNA is TGTGCCAGCACCCTGGCAGAACCTGAAAAACTGTTTTTT. It yields the protein CASTLAEPEKLFF.

The chain is built from TRBV7-8 and TRBJ1-4, with a weak D call TRBD1 (5 bases). Deletions cut 2 bases from V and 3 bases from J, with 10 bases between. The CDR3 runs 15 residues. CDR1 and CDR2 from the germline V gene are SGHVS and FQNEAQ. CDR3 in amino acids: CASSLYRQPNEKLFF. CDR3 DNA sequence: TGTGCCAGCAGCTTATATCGACAGCCTAATGAAAAACTGTTTTTT.

In this sample, this clone turned up a few times. This chain joins TRBV28 and TRBJ2-7; 7 nucleotides agree with TRBD2. The CDR3 runs 14 residues. The V segment lost 7 bases and the J segment 6 bases; nucleotides outside the gene matches: 12. CDR1 and CDR2 (germline): MDHEN, SYDVKM. CDR3 residues: CASTPGAAGSEQYF. The CDR3 DNA reads TGTGCCAGCACCCCCGGGGCAGCGGGAAGCGAGCAGTACTTC.

This clone came up a few times. The rearrangement uses TRBV9 and TRBJ2-7; D unresolved. The CDR3 is 13 amino acids. V lost 3 bases and J 4 bases, leaving 11 bases between the germline ends. Germline CDR1 SGDLS, CDR2 YYNGEE. The CDR3 DNA follows: TGTGCCAGCAGCGCTCCGGACGGTTACGAGCAGTACTTC. Translation: CASSAPDGYEQYF.